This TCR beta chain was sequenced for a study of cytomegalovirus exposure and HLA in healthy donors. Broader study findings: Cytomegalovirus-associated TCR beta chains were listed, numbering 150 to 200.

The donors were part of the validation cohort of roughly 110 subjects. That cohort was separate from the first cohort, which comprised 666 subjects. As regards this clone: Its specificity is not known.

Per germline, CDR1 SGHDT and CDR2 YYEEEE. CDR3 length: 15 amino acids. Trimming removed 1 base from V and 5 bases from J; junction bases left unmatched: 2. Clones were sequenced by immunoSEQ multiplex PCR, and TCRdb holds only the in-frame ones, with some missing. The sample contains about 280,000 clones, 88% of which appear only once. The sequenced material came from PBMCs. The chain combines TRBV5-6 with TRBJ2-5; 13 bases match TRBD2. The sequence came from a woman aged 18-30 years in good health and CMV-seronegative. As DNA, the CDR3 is TGTGCCAGCAGCTTGACTAGCGGGAGGGGGGAGACCCAGTACTTC. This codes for CASSLTSGRGETQYF.